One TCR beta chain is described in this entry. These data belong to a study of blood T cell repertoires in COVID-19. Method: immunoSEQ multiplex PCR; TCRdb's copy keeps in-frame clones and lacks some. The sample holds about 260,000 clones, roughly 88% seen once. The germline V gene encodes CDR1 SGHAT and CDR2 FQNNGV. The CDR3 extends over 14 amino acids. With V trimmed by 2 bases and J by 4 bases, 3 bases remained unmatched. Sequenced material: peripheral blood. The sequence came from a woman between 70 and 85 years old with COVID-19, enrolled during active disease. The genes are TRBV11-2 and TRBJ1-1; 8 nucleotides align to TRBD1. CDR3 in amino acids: CASSLQGARTEAFF. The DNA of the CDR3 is TGTGCCAGCAGCTTACAGGGGGCGCGCACTGAAGCTTTCTTT.